This T cell receptor (beta chain) was sequenced during a study of blood T cell repertoires in COVID-19. About the research overall: Samples taken during acute and convalescent COVID-19 were collected in the United States, Italy and Spain. T cells, B-cell-depleted T cells, or PBMCs provided the cDNA or gDNA that served as material.

As processed by the authors: Amplification from reference gene primers served as the basis for estimated nucleated cell counts. The table came from immunoSEQ multiplex PCR; TCRdb's copy has only in-frame clones and leaves some out. V, J and clone size reflect that table, while D and trimming were determined from the DNA. Of nearly 25,000 clones in the sample, 81% were seen once. This clone was seen only once. J was trimmed by 8 bases and V by 6 bases; bases with no gene match: 7. This CDR3 has 13 amino acids. Germline-derived CDR1 and CDR2 are LGHDT and YNNKEL (reference sequence). The sequenced sample was peripheral blood. The chain carries TRBV3-1 (or the pseudogene TRBV3-2) and TRBJ1-2, with 9 bases matching TRBD1. The TCR sequence derives from a man between 65 and 80 years old with acute or convalescent COVID-19. The CDR3 reads CASRKQGAEGYTF. In DNA, the CDR3 is TGTGCCAGCAGGAAACAGGGGGCGGAAGGCTACACCTTC.